This is a list of T cell receptor beta chains from one sample in a study of cytomegalovirus exposure and HLA in healthy donors. Some clones are missing from TCRdb's copy, which holds only in-frame ones; the method was immunoSEQ multiplex PCR. The sample includes 200,000 or so clones, roughly 82% of them seen just once. Sequencing was done on a sample of PBMCs. The receptors shown here come from a man younger than 35 in good health and CMV-seropositive. The CDR3 runs from the conserved cysteine through the conserved F or W. D genes are given only for firm matches. Some rows mark clone size as missing; the rest say once, few, many or name a class of expanded clone.

size: once; D: TRBD2; V: TRBV5-1; J: TRBJ2-1; CDR3: CASSLVPGLAGGPYNEQFF; DNA: TGCGCCAGCAGCTTAGTCCCGGGACTAGCGGGAGGGCCCTACAATGAGCAGTTCTTC
size: -; D: TRBD2; V: TRBV7-7; J: TRBJ2-2; CDR3: CASSSAASLAGDTGELFF; DNA: TGTGCCAGCAGCTCTGCGGCGAGCCTAGCGGGAGACACCGGGGAGCTGTTTTTT
size: -; D: TRBD2; V: TRBV4-3; J: TRBJ2-7; CDR3: CASSQRLATYEQYF; DNA: TGCGCCAGCAGCCAAAGACTAGCGACCTACGAGCAGTACTTC
size: many; D: -; V: TRBV5-1; J: TRBJ2-3; CDR3: CASSVDGDSTTDTQYF; DNA: TGCGCCAGCAGCGTGGATGGGGACTCTACCACAGATACGCAGTATTTT
size: many; D: -; V: TRBV28; J: TRBJ1-3; CDR3: CASSFRGGNTIYF; DNA: TGTGCCAGCAGTTTCCGGGGAGGAAACACCATATATTTT
size: -; D: -; V: TRBV30; J: TRBJ1-2; CDR3: CAWSSRDYPYGYTF; DNA: TGTGCCTGGAGTTCGAGGGACTATCCCTATGGCTACACCTTC
size: -; D: -; V: TRBV30; J: TRBJ2-1; CDR3: CAWSRGDTKEFF; DNA: TGTGCCTGGAGCCGAGGGGACACTAAGGAGTTCTTC
size: -; D: TRBD1; V: TRBV6-1; J: TRBJ1-5; CDR3: CASAGDRDQPQHF; DNA: TGTGCCAGCGCAGGGGACAGGGATCAGCCCCAGCATTTT
size: few; D: -; V: TRBV28; J: TRBJ2-7; CDR3: CASSLYSYEQYF; DNA: TGTGCCAGCAGTTTGTATAGCTACGAGCAGTACTTC
size: -; D: TRBD1; V: TRBV27; J: TRBJ2-2; CDR3: CASSLRPGGAAGELFF; DNA: TGTGCCAGCAGTTTAAGGCCAGGGGGCGCGGCCGGGGAGCTGTTTTTT
size: -; D: -; V: TRBV7-2; J: TRBJ2-5; CDR3: CASSLGGQAQETQYF; DNA: TGTGCCAGCAGCTTAGGAGGGCAGGCGCAAGAGACCCAGTACTTC
size: -; D: TRBD1; V: TRBV5-1; J: TRBJ1-2; CDR3: CASSLVAGGEWGYTF; DNA: TGCGCCAGCAGCTTGGTAGCAGGGGGCGAGTGGGGCTACACCTTC
size: -; D: -; V: TRBV5-6; J: TRBJ2-7; CDR3: CASSLEWAKQYF; DNA: TGTGCCAGCAGCTTGGAGTGGGCCAAGCAGTACTTC
size: -; D: TRBD1; V: TRBV28; J: TRBJ1-2; CDR3: CASSPGTGVLYYGYTF; DNA: TGTGCCAGCAGTCCCGGGACAGGCGTTTTATACTATGGCTACACCTTC
size: -; D: TRBD1; V: TRBV27; J: TRBJ2-3; CDR3: CASSASGTEITDTQYF; DNA: TGTGCCAGCAGTGCCTCTGGGACAGAAATCACAGATACGCAGTATTTT
size: -; D: TRBD1; V: TRBV5-1; J: TRBJ2-2; CDR3: CASSLRQGATGELFF; DNA: TGCGCCAGCAGCTTGAGACAGGGGGCAACCGGGGAGCTGTTTTTT
size: -; D: -; V: TRBV2; J: TRBJ2-2; CDR3: CASSVGVLITGELFF; DNA: TGTGCCAGCAGTGTCGGGGTCTTAATCACCGGGGAGCTGTTTTTT
size: many; D: TRBD2; V: TRBV4-2; J: TRBJ2-7; CDR3: CASSQLDVPSGRATSYEQYF; DNA: TGTGCCAGCAGCCAACTCGACGTCCCTAGCGGGAGGGCCACCAGCTACGAGCAGTACTTC
size: once; D: -; V: TRBV28; J: TRBJ2-2; CDR3: CASSLPDTGELFF; DNA: TGTGCCAGCAGTTTACCGGACACCGGGGAGCTGTTTTTT
size: -; D: TRBD1; V: TRBV27; J: TRBJ2-7; CDR3: CASRPTGVWEQYF; DNA: TGTGCCAGCAGGCCGACAGGGGTTTGGGAGCAGTACTTC
size: -; D: -; V: TRBV10-3; J: TRBJ1-1; CDR3: CAISTNTEAFF; DNA: TGTGCCATCAGTACAAACACTGAAGCTTTCTTT
size: few; D: TRBD2; V: TRBV7-3; J: TRBJ2-2; CDR3: CASSPTSGNTGELFF; DNA: TGTGCCAGCAGCCCGACTAGCGGGAACACCGGGGAGCTGTTTTTT
size: -; D: -; V: TRBV10-3; J: TRBJ1-2; CDR3: CAISGEPGGYGYTF; DNA: TGTGCCATCAGTGGAGAGCCCGGGGGCTATGGCTACACCTTC
size: -; D: TRBD1; V: TRBV10-3; J: TRBJ2-7; CDR3: CAISGLTGVAYEQYF; DNA: TGTGCCATCAGTGGGCTGACAGGGGTCGCCTACGAGCAGTACTTC
size: few; D: -; V: TRBV18; J: TRBJ2-1; CDR3: CASSRGIDNEQFF; DNA: TGTGCCAGCTCCCGCGGGATAGACAATGAGCAGTTCTTC
size: -; D: -; V: TRBV7-9; J: TRBJ1-2; CDR3: CASSSFDTHGYTF; DNA: TGTGCCAGCAGCTCATTCGACACGCATGGCTACACCTTC
size: -; D: -; V: TRBV25-1; J: TRBJ2-7; CDR3: CASVGTGQLEQYF; DNA: TGTGCCAGCGTCGGGACGGGACAACTCGAGCAGTACTTC
size: once; D: TRBD1; V: TRBV5-1; J: TRBJ2-5; CDR3: CASKLLTGEETQYF; DNA: TGCGCCAGCAAACTCTTGACAGGGGAGGAGACCCAGTACTTC
size: -; D: TRBD2; V: TRBV28; J: TRBJ2-1; CDR3: CASSLPLAVSYNEQFF; DNA: TGTGCCAGCAGTTTGCCCCTAGCGGTTTCCTACAATGAGCAGTTCTTC
size: -; D: TRBD1; V: TRBV6-5; J: TRBJ1-2; CDR3: CATRTGGYIYGYTF; DNA: TGTGCCACCAGGACAGGGGGATATATCTATGGCTACACCTTC
size: -; D: TRBD2; V: TRBV2; J: TRBJ2-1; CDR3: CASSVTSGGSYNEQFF; DNA: TGTGCCAGCAGTGTGACTAGCGGGGGATCCTACAATGAGCAGTTCTTC
size: once; D: -; V: TRBV5-1; J: TRBJ2-3; CDR3: CASSTGAGATDTQYF; DNA: TGCGCCAGCAGCACGGGGGCGGGAGCAACAGATACGCAGTATTTT